This entry is about one T cell receptor beta chain. Antigen: not known. In this CDR3 the conserved last residue, phenylalanine or tryptophan, is missing, so a read error is likely. The sample belongs to a study of CD8+CD57+ T cells in acquired aplastic anemia. On the study more broadly: Average DNA yield from sorted CD4+ and CD8+ cells was around 3.2 ug. Points from the study as a whole: Overlapping CD8+ CDR3 repertoires of patients and controls contained approximately 28 shared sequences.

Genomic DNA was employed as the template in profiling TCR beta VDJ and CDR3. TCRdb re-called the reads through MiXCR, storing one row per CDR3 protein. The sample holds approximately 200,000 distinct CDR3 sequences; about half are singletons and the top ten take 15% to 20%. Between the trimmed V and J ends, which lost 0 bases and 5 bases, there was a span of 7 bases. Germline loops: CDR1 SEHNR, CDR2 FQNEAQ (reference sequence). There are 13 residues in the CDR3. Sequencing input: sorted CD4+, CD8+, or CD8+CD57+ T cells (not recorded which) from PBMCs. The V call is TRBV7-9, the J call TRBJ1-2; no clear D gene. The sequence was obtained from a human donor in good health, serving as a control. In DNA form, the CDR3 reads TGTGCCAGCAGCTTAGCCGAGGGTTATGGCTACACCCTC. Protein sequence: CASSLAEGYGYTL.